The 27 T cell receptor beta chains presented below share a single source sample, sequenced in a study of Ad26.COV2.S vaccination and SARS-CoV-2 variants. Measured with immunoSEQ multiplex PCR; TCRdb has only the in-frame clones, and not every one. Of roughly 460,000 clones detected, 89% appear once; the ten largest clones hold about 1.5%. Treatment in this sample: 15 to 20 received Ad26.COV2.S at low or high dose, single or two shots; a few received placebo; per-sample allocation not given. Sampling was performed 63 days after the first vaccine or placebo injection. The sequences come from peripheral blood, collected in a trial of Ad26.COV2.S vaccine versus placebo. The receptor source for this set is a person between 18 and 59 years old who received the Ad26.COV2.S COVID-19 vaccine or a placebo.

This chain uses TRBV18 with TRBJ1-4; D call uncertain. V lost 4 bases, J lost 5 bases, and 14 bases lay in between. The CDR3 is 15 amino acids. The V gene's germline CDR1 is KGHSH and CDR2 LQKENI. Written as DNA, the CDR3 is TGTGCCAGCTCACGGGTGACACCTTCGAATGAAAAACTGTTTTTT. Its protein product is CASSRVTPSNEKLFF.

The J gene is TRBJ2-5, the V gene TRBV5-6; a possible D gene is TRBD2 (5 bases). Germline values: CDR1 SGHDT, CDR2 YYEEEE. There are 14 residues in the CDR3. V shed 2 bases and J shed 0 bases, with 8 bases lying between them. CDR3 loop: CASSLLGDQETQYF. The CDR3 bases are TGTGCCAGCAGCTTACTGGGAGACCAAGAGACCCAGTACTTC.

The V call is TRBV6-5, the J call TRBJ2-2; D gene uncertain. Germline assignment: CDR1 MNHEY and CDR2 SVGAGI. The CDR3 contains 13 residues. V was pared by 2 bases and J by 9 bases, with 10 bases between. The CDR3 DNA is TGTGCCAGCAGTTACGACTCTCGGCGGGAGCTGTTTTTT. Translation: CASSYDSRRELFF.

The chain is built from TRBV7-3 and TRBJ1-3; weak D call: TRBD1 (6 bases). The CDR3 has 16 residues. Trimming took off 2 bases at V and 4 bases at J, with 15 bases between the two ends. CDR1 is SGHTA, CDR2 FQGTGA, per germline. This CDR3 reads CASSLGPRGRGNTIYF. The CDR3 DNA sequence: TGTGCCAGCAGCTTAGGGCCCAGGGGCCGAGGAAACACCATATATTTT.

This chain joins TRBV24-1 and TRBJ1-5; weak D call: TRBD1 (5 bases). The CDR3 extends over 15 amino acids. The V end lost 2 bases, the J end lost 0 bases, and 7 bases lay between the germline ends. The germline gives CDR1 KGHDR, CDR2 SFDVKD. DNA for the CDR3: TGTGCCACCAGTGATTCCAGGGCTAGCAATCAGCCCCAGCATTTT. Translation gives CATSDSRASNQPQHF.

The genes are TRBV18 and TRBJ2-1; perhaps D is TRBD1 or TRBD2 (5 bases each). CDR3 length: 15 residues. Per germline, CDR1 KGHSH and CDR2 LQKENI. V gave up 0 bases and J gave up 5 bases, with 11 bases separating them. The CDR3 loop is CASSPPRDLDNEQFF. CDR3 coding DNA: TGTGCCAGCTCACCACCCCGGGACCTAGACAATGAGCAGTTCTTC.

This sequence joins TRBV29-1 and TRBJ2-5; TRBD2 matches at 8 bases. Trimming cost V 6 bases and J 5 bases; bases outside gene matches: 8. Germline V gene sequence: CDR1 SQVTM, CDR2 ANQGSEA. The CDR3 has 13 residues. This CDR3 reads CSVAGGGRETQYF. The CDR3 nucleotides are TGCAGCGTGGCCGGCGGGGGGCGGGAGACCCAGTACTTC.

V and J are TRBV2 and TRBJ2-5; maybe TRBD1 (6 bases). Trimming removed 0 bases at V and 5 bases at J, with 16 bases between. Per the germline V gene, CDR1 is SNHLY and CDR2 is FYNNEI. This CDR3 region has 16 residues. CDR3 sequence: CASSEARAGAGETQYF. CDR3 DNA: TGTGCCAGCAGTGAAGCGCGGGCAGGGGCGGGCGAGACCCAGTACTTC.

This chain links TRBV5-1 with TRBJ2-3; possibly TRBD1 for D (5 bases). Germline assignment: CDR1 SGHRS and CDR2 YFSETQ. The germline V and J ends were trimmed by 1 base and 1 base, with 13 bases remaining between them. The CDR3 is made up of 16 amino acids. The CDR3 region is CASSLLEGVRTDTQYF. For the CDR3, the DNA is TGCGCCAGCAGCTTGTTGGAAGGGGTCCGCACAGATACGCAGTATTTT.

The genes are TRBV12-3 or TRBV12-4 and TRBJ1-5; 7 bases agree with TRBD1. J lost 5 bases, V lost 5 bases, and 3 bases had no gene match. The CDR3 is 13 amino acids. The CDR3 nucleotides are TGTGCCAGCAGTCGGGACAGAGATCAGCCCCAGCATTTT. It encodes CASSRDRDQPQHF.

The gene calls are TRBV19 and TRBJ1-5; D call uncertain. Trimming shortened V by 4 bases and J by 0 bases, and 10 bases separated the two germline ends. The CDR3 runs to 15 residues. Germline CDR1 and CDR2: LNHDA and SQIVND (reference sequence). The CDR3 DNA reads TGTGCCAGTAGTAGAGTAGGGCGTAGCAATCAGCCCCAGCATTTT. This gives the protein CASSRVGRSNQPQHF.

The chain uses TRBV6-5 and TRBJ2-3; the match to TRBD2 covers 9 bases. The CDR3 is made up of 16 amino acids. J was trimmed by 2 bases and V by 0 bases; bases with no gene match: 3. Looked up from germline, CDR1 is MNHEY and CDR2 is SVGAGI. The chain's CDR3 is CASSYSGGGATDTQYF. The CDR3 DNA is TGTGCCAGCAGTTACTCGGGCGGGGGGGCCACAGATACGCAGTATTTT.

This sequence joins TRBV6-5 and TRBJ2-5; D gene unclear. Germline values: CDR1 MNHEY, CDR2 SVGAGI. Trimming took 2 bases from V and 1 from J, leaving 5 bases between them. This CDR3 is built from 13 residues. CDR3 DNA sequence: TGTGCCAGCAGTTACGCCCCCCAAGAGACCCAGTACTTC. It specifies CASSYAPQETQYF.

The chain combines TRBV11-2 with TRBJ1-4; D is unresolved. Germline loops: CDR1 SGHAT, CDR2 FQNNGV. The CDR3 has 17 amino acids. V lost 0 bases to trimming and J lost 8 bases, with 19 bases between them. The CDR3 DNA follows: TGTGCCAGCAGCTTAGATTCTCGGTCAAGTGGAAGCGAAAAACTGTTTTTT. This codes for CASSLDSRSSGSEKLFF. The full variable domain, completed using reference TRBV11-2 and TRBJ1-4, is EAGVAQSPRYKIIEKRQSVAFWCNPISGHATLYWYQQILGQGPKLLIQFQNNGVVDDSQLPKDRFSAERLKGVDSTLKIQPAKLEDSAVYLCASSLDSRSSGSEKLFFGSGTQLSVL.

The V call is TRBV9, the J call TRBJ1-1, with D uncertain. The CDR3 consists of 13 residues. The V and J ends lost 3 bases and 0 bases respectively, with 6 bases between them. Germline V gene sequence: CDR1 SGDLS, CDR2 YYNGEE. The CDR3: CASSEGVNTEAFF. The CDR3 nucleotides read TGTGCCAGCAGCGAGGGAGTGAACACTGAAGCTTTCTTT.

The V call is TRBV30, the J call TRBJ1-5; TRBD1 matches at 7 bases. CDR1 and CDR2 from the germline V gene are GTSNPN and SVGIG (reference sequence). This CDR3 is built from 14 residues. V was pared by 4 bases and J by 4 bases, with 7 bases of the junction left unmatched. This CDR3 reads CAWNAGGFNQPQHF. Written as DNA, the CDR3 is TGTGCCTGGAACGCAGGGGGGTTTAATCAGCCCCAGCATTTT.

This chain uses TRBV7-8 with TRBJ1-2, with D unclear. The CDR3 is 15 residues long. From germline, CDR1 is SGHVS and CDR2 FQNEAQ. The ends were cut back, 5 bases at V and 0 bases at J, with 13 bases in the middle. The CDR3 sequence: CASSPGRVANYGYTF. The CDR3 region has the DNA TGTGCCAGCAGCCCCGGGAGAGTGGCTAACTATGGCTACACCTTC.

The chain has TRBV7-3 and TRBJ1-1; D may be TRBD1 (5 bases). CDR3 length: 15 amino acids. Trimming cost V 1 base and J 3 bases, with 12 bases left between them. CDR1 is SGHTA, CDR2 FQGTGA, per germline. DNA for the CDR3: TGTGCCAGCAGCTTAAGGGGGGGTTACGACACTGAAGCTTTCTTT. It specifies CASSLRGGYDTEAFF.

V gene TRBV11-2 combines with J gene TRBJ2-2, with 8 bases identical to TRBD2. The V gene's germline CDR1 is SGHAT and CDR2 FQNNGV. Trimming took 4 bases from V and 1 from J; bases not matched to a gene: 5. The CDR3 has 16 amino acids. The CDR3 reads CASSSIAGKNTGELFF. Written as DNA, the CDR3 is TGTGCCAGCAGCTCGATAGCGGGGAAGAACACCGGGGAGCTGTTTTTT. The variable domain in full, completed from reference TRBV11-2 and TRBJ2-2, reads EAGVAQSPRYKIIEKRQSVAFWCNPISGHATLYWYQQILGQGPKLLIQFQNNGVVDDSQLPKDRFSAERLKGVDSTLKIQPAKLEDSAVYLCASSSIAGKNTGELFFGEGSRLTVL.

This clone came up once. The chain is built from TRBV9 and TRBJ2-1; TRBD2 matches 13 bases. The CDR3 sequence is 17 residues long. J gave up 8 bases and V 0 bases, and 8 bases lay outside the gene matches. Germline CDR1 and CDR2: SGDLS and YYNGEE. The CDR3 spells CASSVATSGGDTYEQFF. DNA of the CDR3: TGTGCCAGCAGCGTAGCTACTAGCGGGGGGGATACGTATGAGCAGTTCTTC.

The chain joins TRBV25-1 to TRBJ2-5; 11 bases line up with TRBD1. This CDR3 is built from 14 residues. Germline V gives CDR1 MGHDK, CDR2 SYGVNS. J lost 5 bases, V lost 7 bases, and 6 bases had no gene match. The CDR3 DNA reads TGTGCCAGCAAGGGACAGGGGGTCTTTGAGACCCAGTACTTC. Translated: CASKGQGVFETQYF.

The chain links TRBV19 to TRBJ1-5, with D tentatively TRBD1 (5 bases). Germline lookup yields CDR1 LNHDA and CDR2 SQIVND (reference sequence). This CDR3 comprises 15 residues. Deletions cut 5 bases from V and 6 bases from J, with 17 bases between. In nucleotides, the CDR3 is TGTGCCAGTAGTCCCCAAAAGACAGCCACTCAGCCCCAGCATTTT. Translating gives CASSPQKTATQPQHF.

The V and J genes are TRBV7-3 and TRBJ1-6; D call uncertain. Trimming removed 2 bases from V and 6 bases from J, with 5 bases in between. The CDR3 runs to 13 residues. Germline values: CDR1 SGHTA, CDR2 FQGTGA. This CDR3 reads CASSLLGNSPLHF. In DNA form, the CDR3 reads TGTGCCAGCAGCTTATTGGGTAATTCACCCCTCCACTTT.

This clone was seen once. The chain uses TRBV7-8 and TRBJ2-3; 9 bases fit TRBD2. Losses at the gene ends were 5 bases for V and 2 bases for J; bases not matched to a gene: 8. The CDR3 consists of 16 residues. The germline V gene has CDR1 SGHVS and CDR2 FQNEAQ. CDR3 nucleotide sequence: TGTGCCAGCAGCAGAAGCGGGGGGCTCTCCACAGATACGCAGTATTTT. It encodes CASSRSGGLSTDTQYF.

The genes are TRBV5-5 and TRBJ2-7; D remains unclear. CDR3 size: 14 residues. V lost 4 bases and J lost 3, with 14 bases in between. Germline lookup yields CDR1 SGHKS and CDR2 YYEKEE (reference sequence). For the CDR3, the DNA is TGTGCCAGCAGCCCCACAGATATCCTCTACGAGCAGTACTTC. Amino acid sequence: CASSPTDILYEQYF. Variable domain in full (rest from reference TRBV5-5 and TRBJ2-7): DAGVTQSPTHLIKTRGQQVTLRCSPISGHKSVSWYQQVLGQGPQFIFQYYEKEERGRGNFPDRFSARQFPNYSSELNVNALLLGDSALYLCASSPTDILYEQYFGPGTRLTVT.

The J gene is TRBJ1-1, the V gene TRBV6-6; no clear D. CDR1 is MNHNY and CDR2 is SVGAGI in the germline V gene (reference sequence). V gave up 5 bases and J gave up 0 bases, with 7 bases separating them. CDR3 length: 13 residues. The CDR3 coding sequence is TGTGCCAGCAGTCAGTACATGAACACTGAAGCTTTCTTT. Protein product: CASSQYMNTEAFF.

The chain is built from TRBV14 and TRBJ2-1; D is possibly TRBD1 or TRBD2 (5 bases each). The CDR3 is 18 residues long. V gave up 0 bases and J gave up 4 bases, with 19 bases separating them. Germline V gives CDR1 SGHDN, CDR2 FVKESK. The CDR3: CASSQDENPGTTYNEQFF. CDR3 sequence (DNA): TGTGCCAGCAGCCAAGATGAGAACCCCGGGACCACGTACAATGAGCAGTTCTTC.